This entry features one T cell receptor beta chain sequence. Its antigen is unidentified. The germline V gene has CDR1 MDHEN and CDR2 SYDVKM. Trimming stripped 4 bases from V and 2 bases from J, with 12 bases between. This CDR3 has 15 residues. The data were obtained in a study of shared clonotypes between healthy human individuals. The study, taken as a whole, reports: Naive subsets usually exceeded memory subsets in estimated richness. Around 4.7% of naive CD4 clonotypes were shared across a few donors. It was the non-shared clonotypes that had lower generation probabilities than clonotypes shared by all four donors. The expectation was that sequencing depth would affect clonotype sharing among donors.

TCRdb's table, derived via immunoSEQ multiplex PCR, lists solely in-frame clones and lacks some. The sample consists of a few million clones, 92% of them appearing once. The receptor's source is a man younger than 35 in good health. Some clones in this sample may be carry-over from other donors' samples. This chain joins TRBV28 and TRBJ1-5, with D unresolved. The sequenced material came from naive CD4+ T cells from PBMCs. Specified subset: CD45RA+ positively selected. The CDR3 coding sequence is TGTGCCAGCAGTTGGTGGGGATCGGGCAATCAGCCCCAGCATTTT. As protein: CASSWWGSGNQPQHF.